Listed here are 13 T cell receptor beta chains from one sample, sequenced in a study of metastatic and nonmetastatic thyroid tumors. TCRdb re-called the PCR reads with MiXCR. The data hold some 20,000 clones, with over 9.5% observed a single time. Each patient went into thyroid surgery without having received any treatment. Sequencing was done on a sample of blood. The receptors originated from a female donor with papillary thyroid cancer or a benign thyroid nodule (not recorded which). Some clones in this sample may be carry-over from other donors' samples.

This clone has only a few counts. Within the sample, other DNA sequences also encode this same CDR3. This rearrangement joins TRBV28 to TRBJ1-5; TRBD1 might be the D (5 bases). Trimming cost V 4 bases and J 7 bases, with 17 bases left between them. CDR3 length: 15 residues. Germline V gives CDR1 MDHEN, CDR2 SYDVKM. CDR3 loop: CASSSGQGAGQPQHF. CDR3 nucleotide sequence: TGTGCCAGCAGTTCCGGACAAGGGGCCGGACAGCCCCAGCATTTT. The complete variable domain, with remaining parts taken from reference TRBV28 and TRBJ1-5, reads DVKVTQSSRYLVKRTGEKVFLECVQDMDHENMFWYRQDPGLGLRLIYFSYDVKMKEKGDIPEGYSVSREKKERFSLILESASTNQTSMYLCASSSGQGAGQPQHFGDGTRLSIL.

This clone has at least ten counts. This sequence joins TRBV27 and TRBJ2-7; TRBD2 agrees at 11 bases. The CDR3 spans 17 residues. The germline CDR1 and CDR2 sequences are MNHEY and SMNVEV (reference sequence). The V gene end was trimmed by 6 bases and the J gene end by 2 bases; junction bases not matched to a gene: 12. The CDR3 DNA is TGTGCCAGCAGCCCTGGACTAGCGGGCGCCGGGACCTACGAGCAGTACTTC. Encoded protein: CASSPGLAGAGTYEQYF.

This clone has more than one count but fewer than ten. Other DNA sequences of this sample code for an identical CDR3. This CDR3 is CASSSPRQREGTDTQYF. The CDR3 region has the DNA TGTGCCAGCAGTTCACCCAGGCAGAGGGAGGGCACAGATACGCAGTATTTT. The genes are TRBV28 and TRBJ2-3; the D gene is possibly TRBD2 (6 bases). The CDR3 totals 17 residues. Trimming removed 4 bases at V and 1 base at J, with 18 bases between. The germline V gene has CDR1 MDHEN and CDR2 SYDVKM. The full variable domain, in which reference TRBV28 and TRBJ2-3 provide the parts outside the CDR3, is DVKVTQSSRYLVKRTGEKVFLECVQDMDHENMFWYRQDPGLGLRLIYFSYDVKMKEKGDIPEGYSVSREKKERFSLILESASTNQTSMYLCASSSPRQREGTDTQYFGPGTRLTVL.

For this clone: This sequence may be a read error, since a much larger clone differs from it by one base. It is likely a read error, because the conserved phenylalanine at the end of the CDR3 is missing. This chain's CDR3 is CAWSKGVSYEQYS. The CDR3 DNA reads TGTGCCTGGAGTAAGGGTGTTTCCTACGAGCAGTACTCC. The chain couples TRBV30 to TRBJ2-7; D gene uncertain. Germline-derived CDR1 and CDR2 are GTSNPN and SVGIG (reference sequence). The CDR3 has 13 residues. V gave up 2 bases and J gave up 1 base, with 9 bases separating them.

This clone is medium-sized. The sample holds other DNA sequences that translate to the same CDR3. This sequence joins TRBV28 and TRBJ2-7, with 11 nucleotides matching TRBD2. Looked up from germline, CDR1 is MDHEN and CDR2 is SYDVKM. The CDR3 covers 15 residues. J was trimmed by 5 bases and V by 6 bases; bases with no gene match: 9. The DNA for the CDR3 is TGTGCCAGCAGCGCCCCGACTAGCGGGAACCACGAGCAGTACTTC. It yields the protein CASSAPTSGNHEQYF.

Notes on this clone: A junction end diverges from the germline sequence, so it may reflect a read error. The chain employs TRBV24-1 and TRBJ2-2; the D gene could be TRBD1 or TRBD2 (5 bases each). CDR3 length equals 15 residues. CDR1 is KGHDR, CDR2 SFDVKD, per germline. CDR3 bases: TGTGCCACCATTGATCGGGACGGCTTCACTGGGGAGCTGTTTTTT. This sequence encodes CATIDRDGFTGELFF.

This clone came up many times. The V and J genes are TRBV27 and TRBJ2-5; 11 bases agree with TRBD2. V shed 0 bases, J shed 0 bases, and the junction held 3 bases outside the gene matches. The CDR3 sequence is 17 residues long. Germline loops: CDR1 MNHEY, CDR2 SMNVEV (reference sequence). CDR3 sequence: CASSLSVAGGDQETQYF. The CDR3, as DNA: TGTGCCAGCAGTTTATCGGTAGCGGGAGGGGACCAAGAGACCCAGTACTTC.

This clone has ten or more counts. This chain's CDR3 is CASSLSSSGFQETQYF. Written as DNA, the CDR3 is TGTGCCAGCAGCTTATCCTCTAGCGGGTTTCAAGAGACCCAGTACTTC. The V call is TRBV7-9, the J call TRBJ2-5; 8 bases line up with TRBD2. J was trimmed by 2 bases and V by 2 bases; bases with no gene match: 7. CDR1 SEHNR and CDR2 FQNEAQ come from the germline V gene (reference sequence). The CDR3 spans 16 residues.

Many counts were recorded for this clone. V gene TRBV19 combines with J gene TRBJ1-5, with 7 bases aligning to TRBD1. V lost 7 bases to trimming and J lost 0 bases; unmatched junction nucleotides: 12. The V gene's germline CDR1 is LNHDA and CDR2 SQIVND (reference sequence). The CDR3 extends over 17 amino acids. CDR3 residues: CASTRSSRDSSNQPQHF. Written as DNA, the CDR3 is TGTGCCAGTACTCGAAGTTCCCGGGACAGTAGCAATCAGCCCCAGCATTTT.

This clone was picked up many times. CDR3 in amino acids: CASNSGLDGEQYF. The DNA for the CDR3 is TGTGCCAGCAACTCGGGACTAGATGGGGAGCAGTACTTC. This sequence joins TRBV4-2 and TRBJ2-7; TRBD2 matches at 8 bases. Germline V CDR1 and CDR2: LGHNA, YNFKEQ. With 7 bases clipped from V and 7 bases from J, the junction kept 9 bases outside the gene matches. The CDR3 runs to 13 residues.

At least ten counts were recorded for this clone. A much larger clone lies a single base off, so this may be a read error. The V call is TRBV25-1, the J call TRBJ2-2; 8 bases align to TRBD2. The V gene's germline CDR1 is MGHDK and CDR2 SYGVNS. This CDR3 is 14 amino acids long. The CDR3 coding sequence is TGTGCCATCAGTAGAACGGGAGGGGCCGGGGAGCTGTTTTTT. Translation: CAISRTGGAGELFF.

In the case of this clone: The final CDR3 position lacks the conserved phenylalanine or tryptophan, pointing to a likely read error. The chain combines TRBV20-1 with TRBJ1-2; D unresolved. The V end was cut by 1 base, the J end by 8 bases, with 17 bases between. Germline V CDR1 and CDR2: DFQATT, SNEGSKA (reference sequence). CDR3 length: 14 residues. The CDR3 reads CSARVRRHSQGYTL. DNA of the CDR3: TGCAGTGCTAGAGTCCGGAGACACAGTCAGGGCTACACCTTA.

This clone was seen ten or more times. The chain couples TRBV27 to TRBJ1-3; D perhaps matches TRBD1 (6 bases). Germline V gives CDR1 MNHEY, CDR2 SMNVEV (reference sequence). The V end lost 6 bases, the J end lost 2 bases, and 17 bases lay between the germline ends. This CDR3 is built from 16 residues. The CDR3 DNA is TGTGCCAGCAGCCCCACAGGGTTCGGGACTGGAAACACCATATATTTT. This translates into CASSPTGFGTGNTIYF.